A selection of T cell receptor beta chains follows, all from one sample in a study of cytomegalovirus exposure and HLA in healthy donors. The method was immunoSEQ multiplex PCR; TCRdb's version includes in-frame clones alone and lacks a portion of them. This table has 95,000 to 120,000 clones, around 85% appearing once. The sample taken for sequencing was PBMCs. The origin of the receptors is a woman between 18 and 29 years old in good health and CMV-seronegative. Both conserved end residues are part of each CDR3. The D gene is left open where the match is weak. Size values are once, few and many counts, or a class for expanded clones, and some rows have none.

>TRBV7-9|TRBD1|.|TRBJ1-2
TGTGCCAGCAGCGATACTACTAGGGACAGCCGGAGCTACACCTTC
CASSDTTRDSRSYTF
>TRBV9|TRBD1|.|TRBJ2-1
TGTGCCAGCAGCCCTTACTCGGGACAGGGCTACAATGAGCAGTTCTTC
CASSPYSGQGYNEQFF
>TRBV28|TRBD1|.|TRBJ1-5
TGTGCCAGCAGTTTAACAGGGGCACGTCAGAACAATCAGCCCCAGCATTTT
CASSLTGARQNNQPQHF
>TRBV28|.|.|TRBJ2-7
TGTGCCAGCAGTTTTATTCCAGGCTACGAGCAGTACTTC
CASSFIPGYEQYF
>TRBV23-1|TRBD1|.|TRBJ2-7
TGCGCCAGCAGTCAATCCGGCGGCAGGGGGTGGACCTACGAGCAGTACTTC
CASSQSGGRGWTYEQYF
>TRBV7-6|.|.|TRBJ2-1
TGTGCCAGCAGCTTGAGACTCCCTGGGAATGAGCAGTTCTTC
CASSLRLPGNEQFF
>TRBV5-6|TRBD1|.|TRBJ2-7
TGTGCCAGCAGCTTGGCCTATGCCGGGACAGGGCCCTACGAGCAGTACTTC
CASSLAYAGTGPYEQYF
>TRBV11-3|.|.|TRBJ2-3
TGTGCCAGCAGCTTCAGGGGAAGCACAGATACGCAGTATTTT
CASSFRGSTDTQYF
>TRBV5-4|TRBD1|.|TRBJ1-3
TGTGCCAGCAGCCCACAGGGGGCTGGAAACACCATATATTTT
CASSPQGAGNTIYF
>TRBV27|.|once|TRBJ1-6
TGTGCCAGCAGTCCTAAACCGGGTACGACCCGAAGTTCACCCCTCCACTTT
CASSPKPGTTRSSPLHF
>TRBV11-1|.|.|TRBJ2-2
TGTGCCAGCAGCCGTACAGCAAGCACCGGGGAGCTGTTTTTT
CASSRTASTGELFF
>TRBV11-2|TRBD2|once|TRBJ2-1
TGTGCCAGCAGCCCCATCCGAGGCGGGGGGCCCAATGAGCAGTTCTTC
CASSPIRGGGPNEQFF
>TRBV6-1|TRBD1|.|TRBJ1-4
TGTGCCAGCAGTGCCGGACAGGATGGAGAAAAACTGTTTTTT
CASSAGQDGEKLFF
>TRBV2|.|.|TRBJ1-1
TGTGCCAGCAGTGGGCAGATGAACACTGAAGCTTTCTTT
CASSGQMNTEAFF
>TRBV6-1|TRBD2|.|TRBJ2-1
TGTGCCAGCAGGGGTAGCGGGTTTTCCTACAATGAGCAGTTCTTC
CASRGSGFSYNEQFF
>TRBV2|TRBD2|.|TRBJ2-1
TGTGCCAGCAGTTCAGACATAGCGGGGGGGCAGCATGAGCAGTTCTTC
CASSSDIAGGQHEQFF
>TRBV7-8|TRBD1|.|TRBJ2-1
TGTGCCAGCAGCTTATCTTATATGACAGGGGGTTCTTACAATGAGCAGTTCTTC
CASSLSYMTGGSYNEQFF
>TRBV18|.|.|TRBJ2-5
TGTGCCAGCTCAATATATGGAGTTCAAGAGACCCAGTACTTC
CASSIYGVQETQYF
>TRBV18|.|.|TRBJ1-3
TGTGCCAGCTTGGGACTCTCGAACACCATATATTTT
CASLGLSNTIYF
>TRBV5-4|.|.|TRBJ1-1
TGTGCCAGCAGCTCACTCGACAGGAACACTGAAGCTTTCTTT
CASSSLDRNTEAFF
>TRBV20-1|.|.|TRBJ2-5
TGCAGTGCCTCCACCGGGACTCTCCAGTACTTC
CSASTGTLQYF
>TRBV30|.|.|TRBJ2-3
TGTGCCTGGAGTGACGGTACGCAGTATTTT
CAWSDGTQYF
>TRBV9|.|.|TRBJ2-5
TGTGCCAGCAGCGTCCTCGGCGGGCAAGAGACCCAGTACTTC
CASSVLGGQETQYF
>TRBV5-6|.|.|TRBJ2-2
TGTGCCAGCAGCTTGGCCAGGGGAGCCGGGGAGCTGTTTTTT
CASSLARGAGELFF
>TRBV19|TRBD2|once|TRBJ2-5
TGTGCCTCCCGACTAGCGGGGGAAGAGACCCAGTACTTC
CASRLAGEETQYF
>TRBV6-1|.|.|TRBJ1-4
TGTGCCAGCAGTGTTTGGACAGCTTCTAATGAAAAACTGTTTTTT
CASSVWTASNEKLFF
>TRBV27|TRBD1|.|TRBJ1-2
TGTGCCAGCAGGGGACAGGGAGGGTATGGCTACACCTTC
CASRGQGGYGYTF
>TRBV28|.|once|TRBJ1-1
TGTGCCAGCAGGACCCCAGGGAACACTGAAGCTTTCTTT
CASRTPGNTEAFF
>TRBV4-1|TRBD1|once|TRBJ1-2
TGCGCCAGCAGCCATCCCGGGACAGTATATGGAAACTATGGCTACACCTTC
CASSHPGTVYGNYGYTF
>TRBV27|TRBD2|once|TRBJ2-3
TGTGCCAGCAGTTCATTCTTCGGGGGGGAGACAGATACGCAGTATTTT
CASSSFFGGETDTQYF
>TRBV4-1|TRBD1|.|TRBJ1-5
TGCGCCAGCAGCCGCGGACAGGAGGATAAGTCCCAGCATTTT
CASSRGQEDKSQHF
>TRBV19|.|.|TRBJ1-4
TGTGCCAGTAGTATTGACCAGGGGAAGCTGTTTTTT
CASSIDQGKLFF
>TRBV28|.|.|TRBJ1-1
TGTGCCAGCAGCCGCACCCTGGATGGCAGGGCAGGCGACACTGAAGCTTTCTTT
CASSRTLDGRAGDTEAFF
>TRBV30|TRBD2|few|TRBJ2-7
TGTGCCTGGAGTGAGGGGCGGGGGGTATACGAGCAGTACTTC
CAWSEGRGVYEQYF
>TRBV27|.|.|TRBJ1-1
TGTGCCAGCGGGGAGGTGGGCGTCACTGAAGCTTTCTTT
CASGEVGVTEAFF
>TRBV10-3|TRBD1|.|TRBJ2-5
TGTGCCATCACTTATTCGGGTACGGGGACAGGGGGAGAGACCCAGTACTTC
CAITYSGTGTGGETQYF
>TRBV2|TRBD1|.|TRBJ2-5
TGTGCCAGCAGTGATGTTGTTGGGCAGGGGGCGATGGAGACCCAGTACTTC
CASSDVVGQGAMETQYF
>TRBV6-5|.|.|TRBJ2-6
TGTGCCAGCAGCCGACGGAGCTCTGGGGCCAACGTCCTGACTTTC
CASSRRSSGANVLTF
>TRBV7-2|.|.|TRBJ2-2
TGTGCCAGCAGCTCCCCCGTTAGGAGCGCCGGGGAGCTGTTTTTT
CASSSPVRSAGELFF
>TRBV7-9|.|.|TRBJ2-4
TGTGCCAGCAGCTATTCGAATACACGTAACAAGTACTTC
CASSYSNTRNKYF
>TRBV4-1|.|.|TRBJ1-5
TGCGCCAGCAGCCAGGGCCTTAATCAGCCCCAGCATTTT
CASSQGLNQPQHF
>TRBV6-1|TRBD2|many|TRBJ2-5
TGTGCCAGCAGTGAAGTTCTAGCGGGGGGAGGGGAGACCCAGTACTTC
CASSEVLAGGGETQYF
>TRBV9|TRBD1|few|TRBJ1-1
TGTGCCAGCAGCGTAGGGGACAGTGAAGCTTTCTTT
CASSVGDSEAFF
>TRBV5-4|.|.|TRBJ2-3
TGTGCCAGCAGCCCCGGACAGCCCCGGGGTACGCAGTATTTT
CASSPGQPRGTQYF
>TRBV27|TRBD1|.|TRBJ1-6
TGTGCCAGCAGTCCGACCGGGACAGGGAATTCACCCCTCCACTTT
CASSPTGTGNSPLHF
>TRBV7-3|.|.|TRBJ1-2
TGTGCCAGCAGCTCGCTGGCGGGGCAGGGCTATGGCTACACCTTC
CASSSLAGQGYGYTF
>TRBV18|.|few|TRBJ1-1
TGTGCCAGCCTTCACGTTCAGGGGACTGAAGCTTTCTTT
CASLHVQGTEAFF
>TRBV14|TRBD1|.|TRBJ1-2
TGTGCCAGCAGCCAAGATACAGGGGACTATGGCTACACCTTC
CASSQDTGDYGYTF
>TRBV2|.|.|TRBJ1-1
TGTGCCAGCAGTGAGATAGTTCTGAACACTGAAGCTTTCTTT
CASSEIVLNTEAFF
>TRBV7-8|TRBD1|.|TRBJ2-7
TGTGCCAGCAGCGCGGGACAGGGGGCGGGGGAGCAGTACTTC
CASSAGQGAGEQYF
>TRBV20-1|.|.|TRBJ1-3
TGCAGTGTCCTCTTTGGAAACACCATATATTTT
CSVLFGNTIYF
>TRBV18|.|.|TRBJ2-2
TGTGCCAGCTCACGCGGGACAGACATCACCGGGGAGCTGTTTTTT
CASSRGTDITGELFF
>TRBV11-2|.|once|TRBJ2-1
TGTGCCAGCAGCTTAGGGAGGTATGAGCAGTTCTTC
CASSLGRYEQFF